At least ten counts were recorded for the clone carrying this TCR beta chain. Antigen: not known. This specimen belongs to a study of metastatic and nonmetastatic thyroid tumors. Study-wide background: Patients with malignant and benign thyroid disease provided blood and tumor or nodule tissue, whose repertoires were compared.

Original processing notes: A papillary thyroid cancer distant-metastasis classifier was built from CDR3 differences across clinicopathological groups. TCRdb reprocessed the PCR reads via MiXCR. TCRdb, not the original authors, processed these V and J calls. The sample consists of roughly 93,000 clones, roughly 13% of them appearing once. Findings and limits, study-wide: Significantly greater TCR beta diversity was reportedly found in malignant thyroid tumors than in benign nodules (in blood and tumor).

There were no patients who had received any treatment before thyroid surgery. The germline V and J ends were trimmed by 1 base and 1 base, with 10 bases remaining between them. Per the germline V gene, CDR1 is SGHTA and CDR2 is FQGNSA. The CDR3 has 15 amino acids. The rearrangement joins TRBV7-2 to TRBJ2-5; D ambiguous. The sequencing input was blood. This receptor was obtained from a female donor with papillary thyroid cancer or a benign thyroid nodule (not recorded which). Some clones in this sample may be carry-over from other donors' samples. CDR3 nucleotides: TGTGCCAGCAGCTTAGGGGCCACAATCCAAGAGACCCAGTACTTC. Residues: CASSLGATIQETQYF.